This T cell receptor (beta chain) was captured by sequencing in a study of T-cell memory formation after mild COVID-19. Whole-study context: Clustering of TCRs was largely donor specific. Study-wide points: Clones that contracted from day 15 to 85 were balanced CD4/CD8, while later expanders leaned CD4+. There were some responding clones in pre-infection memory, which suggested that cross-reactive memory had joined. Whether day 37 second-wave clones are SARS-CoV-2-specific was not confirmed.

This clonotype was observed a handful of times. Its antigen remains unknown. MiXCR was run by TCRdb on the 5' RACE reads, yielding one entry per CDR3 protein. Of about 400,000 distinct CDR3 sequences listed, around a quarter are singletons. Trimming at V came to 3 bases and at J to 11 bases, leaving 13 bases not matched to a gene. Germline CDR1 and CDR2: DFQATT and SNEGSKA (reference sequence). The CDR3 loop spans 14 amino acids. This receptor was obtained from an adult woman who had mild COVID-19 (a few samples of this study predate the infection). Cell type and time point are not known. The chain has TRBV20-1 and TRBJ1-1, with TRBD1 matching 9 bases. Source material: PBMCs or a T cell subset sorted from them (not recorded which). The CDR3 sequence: CSASGGQGRVGAFF. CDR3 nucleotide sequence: TGCAGTGCTAGCGGCGGACAGGGGCGGGTCGGGGCTTTCTTT.